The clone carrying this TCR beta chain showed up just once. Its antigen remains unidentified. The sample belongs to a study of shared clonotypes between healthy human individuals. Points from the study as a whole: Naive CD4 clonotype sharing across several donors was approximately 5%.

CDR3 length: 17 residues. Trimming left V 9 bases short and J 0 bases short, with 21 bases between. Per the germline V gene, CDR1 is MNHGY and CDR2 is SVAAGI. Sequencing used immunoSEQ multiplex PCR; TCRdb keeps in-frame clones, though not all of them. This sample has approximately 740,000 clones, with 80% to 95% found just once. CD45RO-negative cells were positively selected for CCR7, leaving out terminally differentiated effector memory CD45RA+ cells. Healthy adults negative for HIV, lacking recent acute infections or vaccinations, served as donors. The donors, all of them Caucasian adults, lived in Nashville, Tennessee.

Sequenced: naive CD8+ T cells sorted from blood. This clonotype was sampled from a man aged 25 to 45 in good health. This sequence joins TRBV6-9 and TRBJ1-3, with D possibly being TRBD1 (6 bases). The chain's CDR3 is CARTRQGSQCSGNTIYF. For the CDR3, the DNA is TGTGCCAGGACTCGGCAGGGGTCGCAGTGCTCTGGAAACACCATATATTTT.